Following are 7 T cell receptor beta chains from one sample sequenced in a study of human T cells and chemical hapten exposure. A single record per CDR3 protein comes from TCRdb applying MiXCR to the RACE reads. Among about 270,000 distinct CDR3 sequences listed, approximately 7.5% were seen once. Stated time point: pre-sensitization, week 0. Treatment of the sample: therapeutic diphenylcyclopropenone sensitization with weekly scalp DPC. The sequencing here drew on whole blood, taken in connection with sensitization to the hapten diphenylcyclopropenone (DPC). Receptors were obtained from a man between 18 and 29 years old with alopecia areata. Some clones in this sample may be carry-over from other donors' samples.

The V and J genes are TRBV11-1 and TRBJ2-3, with D possibly matching TRBD1 (5 bases). V gave up 1 base and J gave up 3 bases, with 11 bases separating them. The CDR3 has 15 residues. Per germline, CDR1 SGHAT and CDR2 FQDESV (reference sequence). The CDR3 loop is CASSLEGSHTDTQYF. The CDR3 bases are TGTGCCAGCAGCTTAGAGGGGTCGCATACAGATACGCAGTATTTT.

The sample holds a few counts of this clonotype. The V gene is TRBV5-1, the J gene TRBJ1-6; D is uncertain. The germline V gene encodes CDR1 SGHRS and CDR2 YFSETQ. This CDR3 has 14 residues. Trimming stripped 5 bases from V and 0 bases from J, with 6 bases between. CDR3 in amino acids: CASREGSYNSPLHF. The CDR3 coding sequence is TGCGCCAGCAGGGAGGGCTCCTATAATTCACCCCTCCACTTT.

On this clonotype itself: A much larger clone differs by one base, so this may be a read error. Here the CDR3 DNA reads TGTGCCAGCAGACAGGACATGAACACAGATACGCAGTATTTT. Protein: CASRQDMNTDTQYF. The genes are TRBV7-3 and TRBJ2-3, with D possibly TRBD1 on 5 matching bases. The V gene lost 6 bases and the J gene lost 2 bases, with 12 bases spanning the gap. This CDR3 comprises 14 residues. The germline V gene encodes CDR1 SGHTA and CDR2 FQGTGA.

J is TRBJ1-5 and V is TRBV4-1; TRBD1 agrees at 10 bases. The CDR3 has 15 residues. The junction had 3 bases not matched to a gene; V was cut back by 5 bases and J by 2 bases. CDR1 MGHRA and CDR2 YSYEKL come from the germline V gene. CDR3 DNA sequence: TGCGCCAGCAGCTATGGGACAGGGGGCAATCAGCCCCAGCATTTT. Amino acids: CASSYGTGGNQPQHF.

The chain couples TRBV18 to TRBJ1-1, with TRBD1 as a possible D gene (5 bases). CDR1 and CDR2 from the germline V gene are KGHSH and LQKENI. This CDR3 comprises 14 residues. Trimming removed 6 bases at V and 0 bases at J, with 11 bases between. The CDR3 here is CASSRQPMNTEAFF. The DNA for the CDR3 is TGTGCCAGCTCCCGACAGCCGATGAACACTGAAGCTTTCTTT.

The V and J genes are TRBV12-3 or TRBV12-4 and TRBJ1-3; D possibly corresponds to TRBD1 (6 bases). Trimming stripped 11 bases from V and 8 bases from J, with 13 bases between. The CDR3 totals 11 residues. The CDR3 loop is CADGGADTIYF. CDR3 bases: TGTGCCGACGGGGGCGCGGACACCATATATTTT.

This clonotype was observed a handful of times. This rearrangement joins TRBV29-1 to TRBJ1-1, with unresolved D. Germline assignment: CDR1 SQVTM and CDR2 ANQGSEA. The CDR3 loop spans 11 amino acids. Trimming shortened V by 3 bases and J by 5 bases, and 7 bases separated the two germline ends. The chain's CDR3 is CSVEKGTEAFF. DNA for the CDR3: TGCAGCGTTGAGAAAGGTACTGAAGCTTTCTTT.